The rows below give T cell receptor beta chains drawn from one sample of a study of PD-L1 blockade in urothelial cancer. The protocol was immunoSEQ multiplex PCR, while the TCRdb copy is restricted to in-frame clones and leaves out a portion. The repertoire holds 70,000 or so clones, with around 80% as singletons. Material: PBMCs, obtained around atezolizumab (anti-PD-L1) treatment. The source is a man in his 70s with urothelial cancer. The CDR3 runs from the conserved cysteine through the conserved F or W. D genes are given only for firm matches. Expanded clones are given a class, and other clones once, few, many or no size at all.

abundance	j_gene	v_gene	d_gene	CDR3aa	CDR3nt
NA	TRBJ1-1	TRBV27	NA	CASSLSGRPAGTEAFF	TGTGCCAGCAGTTTATCCGGGAGGCCGGCGGGAACTGAAGCTTTCTTT
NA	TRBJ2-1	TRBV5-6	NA	CASSVTDSNEQFF	TGTGCCAGCAGCGTGACGGACTCTAATGAGCAGTTCTTC
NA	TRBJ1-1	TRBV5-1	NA	CASSLEGRTNTEAFF	TGCGCCAGCAGCTTGGAAGGGAGAACGAACACTGAAGCTTTCTTT
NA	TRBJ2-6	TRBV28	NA	CASREGPGANVLTF	TGTGCCAGCAGGGAGGGTCCTGGGGCCAACGTCCTGACTTTC
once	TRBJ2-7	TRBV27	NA	CASSARLHSSYEQYF	TGTGCCAGCAGTGCACGACTCCATAGCTCCTACGAGCAGTACTTC
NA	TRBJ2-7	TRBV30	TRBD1	CAWSSPGTGPPYEQYF	TGTGCCTGGAGTTCACCCGGGACAGGGCCACCCTACGAGCAGTACTTC
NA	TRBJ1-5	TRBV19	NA	CASSTQEYQPQHF	TGTGCCAGTAGTACCCAGGAATATCAGCCCCAGCATTTT
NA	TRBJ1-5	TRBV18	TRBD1	CASSPPRPGTGGSSNQPQHF	TGTGCCAGCTCACCACCGCGTCCCGGGACAGGTGGGTCTAGCAATCAGCCCCAGCATTTT
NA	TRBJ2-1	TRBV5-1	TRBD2	CASSPSTSGSFNEQFF	TGCGCCAGCAGCCCATCGACTAGCGGGAGTTTTAATGAGCAGTTCTTC
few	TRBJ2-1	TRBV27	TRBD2	CASGSSGAIYNEQFF	TGTGCCAGCGGCTCTAGCGGGGCGATTTACAATGAGCAGTTCTTC
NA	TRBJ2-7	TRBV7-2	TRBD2	CASSLPKLAGVTYEQYF	TGTGCCAGCAGCTTACCCAAGCTAGCGGGAGTCACCTACGAGCAGTACTTC
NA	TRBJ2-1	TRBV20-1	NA	CSELVGNEQFF	TGCAGTGAACTAGTCGGAAATGAGCAGTTCTTC
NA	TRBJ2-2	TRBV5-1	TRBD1	CASSPPGQGQLFF	TGCGCCAGCAGCCCTCCGGGACAGGGACAGCTGTTTTTT
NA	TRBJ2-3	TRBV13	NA	CASSLTGFSTDTQYF	TGTGCCAGCAGCTTGACGGGTTTTAGCACAGATACGCAGTATTTT
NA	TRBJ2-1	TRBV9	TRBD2	CASSVVRGRASSYNEQFF	TGTGCCAGCAGCGTAGTGCGCGGGAGGGCGAGCTCCTACAATGAGCAGTTCTTC
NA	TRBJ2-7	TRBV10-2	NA	CASTPTGYEQYF	TGCGCCAGCACCCCGACAGGCTACGAGCAGTACTTC
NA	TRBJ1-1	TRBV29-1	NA	CSVGHNTEAFF	TGCAGCGTAGGACATAACACTGAAGCTTTCTTT
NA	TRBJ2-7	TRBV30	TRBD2	CVAIRREGIHEQYF	TGTGTTGCGATCCGGCGGGAGGGAATCCACGAGCAGTACTTC
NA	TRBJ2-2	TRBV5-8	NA	CAREGGRQGTGELFF	TGTGCCAGGGAGGGGGGGCGCCAAGGCACCGGGGAGCTGTTTTTT
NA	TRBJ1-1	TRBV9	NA	CASSREGTDTFTEAFF	TGTGCCAGCAGCCGAGAGGGTACAGACACTTTCACTGAAGCTTTCTTT
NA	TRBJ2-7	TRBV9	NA	CASSPSWSYEQYF	TGTGCCAGCAGCCCCTCCTGGAGCTACGAGCAGTACTTC
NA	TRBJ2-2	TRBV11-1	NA	CASSPGDQFTGELFF	TGTGCCAGCAGCCCGGGAGACCAGTTCACCGGGGAGCTGTTTTTT
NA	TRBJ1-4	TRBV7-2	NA	CASSRRGLNEKLFF	TGTGCCAGCAGCCGCAGGGGTCTAAATGAAAAACTGTTTTTT
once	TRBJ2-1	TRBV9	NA	CASSVEQASYNEQFF	TGTGCCAGCAGCGTAGAGCAGGCCTCCTACAATGAGCAGTTCTTC
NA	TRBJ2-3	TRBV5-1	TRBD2	CASSQSISGRAFDTQYF	TGCGCCAGCAGCCAATCAATTAGCGGGAGGGCCTTCGATACGCAGTATTTT
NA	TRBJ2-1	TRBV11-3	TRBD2	CASSLETAGGGNNEQFF	TGTGCCAGCAGCTTAGAGACAGCGGGAGGAGGGAACAATGAGCAGTTCTTC
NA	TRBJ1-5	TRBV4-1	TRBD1	CASSQVGTGVNQPQHF	TGCGCCAGCAGCCAAGTAGGGACAGGGGTCAATCAGCCCCAGCATTTT
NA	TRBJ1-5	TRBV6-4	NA	CASSENQGQPQHF	TGTGCCAGCAGTGAGAATCAGGGTCAGCCCCAGCATTTT
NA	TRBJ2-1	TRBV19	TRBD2	CASRTSGSYNEQFF	TGTGCCAGTAGAACTAGCGGAAGCTACAATGAGCAGTTCTTC
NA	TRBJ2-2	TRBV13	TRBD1	CASSTRTGVLSGELFF	TGTGCCAGCAGCACCCGGACAGGGGTGCTTTCCGGGGAGCTGTTTTTT
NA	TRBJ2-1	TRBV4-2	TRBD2	CASSQDPPGLAGRYNEQFF	TGTGCCAGCAGCCAAGATCCTCCGGGACTAGCGGGGCGATACAATGAGCAGTTCTTC
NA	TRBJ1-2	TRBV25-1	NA	CASSANTGRDWNGYTF	TGTGCCAGCAGTGCTAATACAGGGAGGGATTGGAATGGCTACACCTTC
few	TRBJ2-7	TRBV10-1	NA	CASATVTGEQYF	TGCGCCAGCGCGACGGTGACTGGCGAGCAGTACTTC
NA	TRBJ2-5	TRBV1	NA	CTSRKGRRYF	TGCACCAGCAGAAAAGGGAGGAGGTACTTC
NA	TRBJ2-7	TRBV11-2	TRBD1	CASSLVGQVLDEQYF	TGTGCCAGCAGCTTAGTGGGACAGGTCTTGGACGAGCAGTACTTC
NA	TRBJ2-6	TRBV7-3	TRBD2	CASSLIGSSGSLGGANVLTF	TGTGCCAGCAGCTTAATCGGGTCTAGCGGGAGTTTAGGTGGGGCCAACGTCCTGACTTTC
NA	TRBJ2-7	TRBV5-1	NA	CASSLDGQSAFGEQYF	TGCGCCAGCAGCTTAGATGGACAGTCGGCTTTCGGTGAGCAGTACTTC
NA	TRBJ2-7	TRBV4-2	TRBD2	CASSQEGTSGVSEQYF	TGTGCCAGCAGCCAGGAGGGGACTAGCGGGGTGTCCGAGCAGTACTTC
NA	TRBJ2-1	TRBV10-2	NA	CASSDSTISGYNEQFF	TGCGCCAGCAGTGACTCAACGATTAGCGGTTACAATGAGCAGTTCTTC